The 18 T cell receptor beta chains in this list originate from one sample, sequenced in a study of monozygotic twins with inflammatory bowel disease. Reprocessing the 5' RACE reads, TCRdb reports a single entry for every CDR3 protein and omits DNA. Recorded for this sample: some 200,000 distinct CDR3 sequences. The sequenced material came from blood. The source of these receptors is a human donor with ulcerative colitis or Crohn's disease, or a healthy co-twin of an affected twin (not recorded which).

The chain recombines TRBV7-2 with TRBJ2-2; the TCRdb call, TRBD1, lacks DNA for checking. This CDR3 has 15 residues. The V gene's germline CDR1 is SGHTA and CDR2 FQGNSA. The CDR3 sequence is CASSPAQGPTGELFF.

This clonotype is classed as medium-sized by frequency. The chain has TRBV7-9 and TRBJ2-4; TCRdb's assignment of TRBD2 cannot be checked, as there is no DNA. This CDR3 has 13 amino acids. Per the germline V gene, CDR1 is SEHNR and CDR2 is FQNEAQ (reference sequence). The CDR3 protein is CASSLVASDIQYF.

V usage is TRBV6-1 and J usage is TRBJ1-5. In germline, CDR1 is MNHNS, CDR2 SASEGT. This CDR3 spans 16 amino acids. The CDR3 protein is CASSPMTPYSNQPQHF.

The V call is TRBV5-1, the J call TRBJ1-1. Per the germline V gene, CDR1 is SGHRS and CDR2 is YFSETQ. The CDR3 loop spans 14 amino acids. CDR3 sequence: CASSLRRGNTEAFF.

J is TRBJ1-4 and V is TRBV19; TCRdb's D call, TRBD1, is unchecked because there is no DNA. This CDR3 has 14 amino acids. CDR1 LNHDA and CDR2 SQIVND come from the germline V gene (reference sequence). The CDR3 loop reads CASSIGQGREKLFF.

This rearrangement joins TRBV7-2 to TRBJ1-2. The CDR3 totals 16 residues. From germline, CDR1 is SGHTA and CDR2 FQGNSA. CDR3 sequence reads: CASSRGRLLPSYGYTF.

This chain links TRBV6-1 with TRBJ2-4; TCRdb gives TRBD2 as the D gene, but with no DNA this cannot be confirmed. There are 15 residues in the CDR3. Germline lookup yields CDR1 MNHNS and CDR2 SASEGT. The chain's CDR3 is CASSEQGRVVDIQYF.

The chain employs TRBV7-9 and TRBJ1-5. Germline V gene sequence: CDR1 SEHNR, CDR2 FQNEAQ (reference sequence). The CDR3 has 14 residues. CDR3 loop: CASSLFPSNQPQHF. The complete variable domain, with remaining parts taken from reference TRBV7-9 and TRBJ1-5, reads DTGVSQNPRHKITKRGQNVTFRCDPISEHNRLYWYRQTLGQGPEFLTYFQNEAQLEKSRLLSDRFSAERPKGSFSTLEIQRTEQGDSAMYLCASSLFPSNQPQHFGDGTRLSIL.

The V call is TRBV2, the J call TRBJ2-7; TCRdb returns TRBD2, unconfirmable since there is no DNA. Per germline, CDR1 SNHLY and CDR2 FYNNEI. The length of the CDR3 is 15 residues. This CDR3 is CASSEGSGLSYEQYF.

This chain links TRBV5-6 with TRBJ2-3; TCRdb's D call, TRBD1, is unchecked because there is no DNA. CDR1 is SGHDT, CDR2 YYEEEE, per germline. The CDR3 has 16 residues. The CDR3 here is CASSFYHRAITGTQYF.

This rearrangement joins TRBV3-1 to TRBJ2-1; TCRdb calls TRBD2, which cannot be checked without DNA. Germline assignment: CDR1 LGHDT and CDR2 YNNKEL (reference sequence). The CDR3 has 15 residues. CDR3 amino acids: CASSQEPGLYNEQFF.

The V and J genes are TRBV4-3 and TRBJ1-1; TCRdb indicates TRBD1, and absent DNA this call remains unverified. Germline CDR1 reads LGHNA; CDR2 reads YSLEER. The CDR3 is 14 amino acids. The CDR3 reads CASSQGTGGPEAFF.

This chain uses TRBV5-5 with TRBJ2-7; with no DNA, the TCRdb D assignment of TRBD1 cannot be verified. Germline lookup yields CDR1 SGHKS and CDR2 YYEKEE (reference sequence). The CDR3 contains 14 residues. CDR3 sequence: CASSHRDRVYEQYF.

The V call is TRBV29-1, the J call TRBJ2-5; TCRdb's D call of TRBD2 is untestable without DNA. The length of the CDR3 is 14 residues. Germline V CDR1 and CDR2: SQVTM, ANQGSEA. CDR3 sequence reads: CSVEDGLAQETQYF.

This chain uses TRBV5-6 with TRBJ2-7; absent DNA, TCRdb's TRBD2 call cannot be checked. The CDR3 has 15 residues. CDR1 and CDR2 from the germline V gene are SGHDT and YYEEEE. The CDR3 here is CASSLWRGGRYEQYF.

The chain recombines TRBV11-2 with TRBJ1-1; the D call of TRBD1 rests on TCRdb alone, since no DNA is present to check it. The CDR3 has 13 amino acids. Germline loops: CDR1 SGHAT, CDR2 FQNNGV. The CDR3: CASSRPGQGLAFF.

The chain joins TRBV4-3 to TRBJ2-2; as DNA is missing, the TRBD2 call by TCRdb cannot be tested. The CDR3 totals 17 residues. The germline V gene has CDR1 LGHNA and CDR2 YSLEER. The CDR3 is CASSQDRTSGGTGELFF.

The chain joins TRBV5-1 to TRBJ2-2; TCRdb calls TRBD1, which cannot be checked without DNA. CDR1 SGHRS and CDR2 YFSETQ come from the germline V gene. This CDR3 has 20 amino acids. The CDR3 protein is CASSYTDSFSRSSNTGELFF.